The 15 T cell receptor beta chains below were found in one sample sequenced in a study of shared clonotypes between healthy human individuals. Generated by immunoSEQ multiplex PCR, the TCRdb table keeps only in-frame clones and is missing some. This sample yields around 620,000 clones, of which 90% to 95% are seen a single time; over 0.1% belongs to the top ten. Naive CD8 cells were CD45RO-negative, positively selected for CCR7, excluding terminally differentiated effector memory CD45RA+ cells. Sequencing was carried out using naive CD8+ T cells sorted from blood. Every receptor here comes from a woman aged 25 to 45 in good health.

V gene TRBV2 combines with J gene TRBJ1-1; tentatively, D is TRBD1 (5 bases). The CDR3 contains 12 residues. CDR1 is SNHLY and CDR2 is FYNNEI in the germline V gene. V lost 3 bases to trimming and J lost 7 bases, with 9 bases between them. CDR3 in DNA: TGTGCCAGCAGTGATACGGGGCTTGAAGCTTTCTTT. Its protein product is CASSDTGLEAFF.

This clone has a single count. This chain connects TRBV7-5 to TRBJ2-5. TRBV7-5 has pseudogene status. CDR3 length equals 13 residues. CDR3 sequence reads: CVSRGGRQETQYF. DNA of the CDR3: TGTGTCTCAAGAGGGGGGCGGCAAGAGACCCAGTACTTC.

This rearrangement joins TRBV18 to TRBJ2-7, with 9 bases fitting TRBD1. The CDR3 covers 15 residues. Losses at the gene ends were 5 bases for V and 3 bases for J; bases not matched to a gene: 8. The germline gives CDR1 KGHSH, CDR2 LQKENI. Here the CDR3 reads CASSVTGTGYYEQYF. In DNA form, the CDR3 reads TGTGCCAGCTCAGTTACCGGGACAGGGTACTACGAGCAGTACTTC.

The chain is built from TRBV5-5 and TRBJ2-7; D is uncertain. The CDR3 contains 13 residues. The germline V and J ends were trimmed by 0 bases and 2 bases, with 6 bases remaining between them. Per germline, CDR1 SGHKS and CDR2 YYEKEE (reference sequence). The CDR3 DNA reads TGTGCCAGCAGCTTGGAGCCCACCTACGAGCAGTACTTC. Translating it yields CASSLEPTYEQYF.

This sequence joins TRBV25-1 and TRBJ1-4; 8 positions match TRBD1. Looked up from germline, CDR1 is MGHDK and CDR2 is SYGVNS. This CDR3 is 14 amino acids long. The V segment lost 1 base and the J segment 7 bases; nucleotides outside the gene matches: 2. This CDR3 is CASSELGTGEKLFF. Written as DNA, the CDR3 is TGTGCCAGCAGTGAATTGGGGACAGGTGAAAAACTGTTTTTT.

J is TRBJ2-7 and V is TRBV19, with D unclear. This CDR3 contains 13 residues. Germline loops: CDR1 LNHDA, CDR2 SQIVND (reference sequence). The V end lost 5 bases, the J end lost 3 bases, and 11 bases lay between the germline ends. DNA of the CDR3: TGTGCCAGTAGTTTAACGACTGGCTACGAGCAGTACTTC. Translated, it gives CASSLTTGYEQYF.

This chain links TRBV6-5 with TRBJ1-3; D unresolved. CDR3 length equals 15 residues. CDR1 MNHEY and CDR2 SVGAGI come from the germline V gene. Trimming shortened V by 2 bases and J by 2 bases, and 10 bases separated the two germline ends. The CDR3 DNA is TGTGCCAGCAGTTACGGCGGCGGCACTGGAAACACCATATATTTT. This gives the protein CASSYGGGTGNTIYF.

As DNA, the CDR3 is TGTGCCAGCATGTCGACAGGGAGGTCTAACTCCTACGAGCAGTACTTC. Its translation is CASMSTGRSNSYEQYF. V is TRBV27 and J is TRBJ2-7; tentative D call: TRBD1 (7 bases). The CDR3 consists of 16 residues. The V gene's germline CDR1 is MNHEY and CDR2 SMNVEV (reference sequence). Trimming cost V 7 bases and J 0 bases, with 19 bases left between them.

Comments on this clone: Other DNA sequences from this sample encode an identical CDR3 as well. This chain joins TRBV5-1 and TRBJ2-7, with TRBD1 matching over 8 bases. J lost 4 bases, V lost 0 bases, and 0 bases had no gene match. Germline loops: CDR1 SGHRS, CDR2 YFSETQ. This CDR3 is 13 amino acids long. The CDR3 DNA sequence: TGCGCCAGCAGCTTGGGGACAGGGTACGAGCAGTACTTC. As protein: CASSLGTGYEQYF.

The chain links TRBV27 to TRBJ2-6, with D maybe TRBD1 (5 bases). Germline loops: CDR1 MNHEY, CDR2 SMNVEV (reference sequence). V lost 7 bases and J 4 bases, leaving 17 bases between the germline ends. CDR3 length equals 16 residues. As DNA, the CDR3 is TGTGCCAGCACCCAAACCCTTCCAGGGGGGGCCAACGTCCTGACTTTC. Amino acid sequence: CASTQTLPGGANVLTF.

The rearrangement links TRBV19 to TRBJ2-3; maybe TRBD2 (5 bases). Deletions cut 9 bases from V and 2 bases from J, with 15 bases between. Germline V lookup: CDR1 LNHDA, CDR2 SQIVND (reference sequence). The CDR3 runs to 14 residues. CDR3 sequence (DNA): TGTGCCAGCAGTGACCGGGGTCACACAGATACGCAGTATTTT. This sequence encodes CASSDRGHTDTQYF.

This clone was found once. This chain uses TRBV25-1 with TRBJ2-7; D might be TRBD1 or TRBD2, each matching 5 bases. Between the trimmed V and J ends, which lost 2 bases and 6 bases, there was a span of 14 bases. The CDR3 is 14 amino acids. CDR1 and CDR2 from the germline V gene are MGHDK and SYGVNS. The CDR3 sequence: CASSEGMGTSEQYF. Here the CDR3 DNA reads TGTGCCAGCAGTGAAGGAATGGGGACGAGCGAGCAGTACTTC.

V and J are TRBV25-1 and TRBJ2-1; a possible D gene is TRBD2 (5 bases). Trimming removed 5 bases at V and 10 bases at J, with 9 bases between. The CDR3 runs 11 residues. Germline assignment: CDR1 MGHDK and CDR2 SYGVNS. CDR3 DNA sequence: TGTGCCAGCAGTCCCTCGGGAGAGCAGTTCTTC. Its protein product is CASSPSGEQFF.

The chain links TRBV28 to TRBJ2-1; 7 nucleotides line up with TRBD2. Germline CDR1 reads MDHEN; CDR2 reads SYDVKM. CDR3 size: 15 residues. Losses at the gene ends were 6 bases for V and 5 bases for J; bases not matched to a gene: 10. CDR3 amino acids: CASSPPGTTDNEQFF. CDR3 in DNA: TGTGCCAGCAGCCCGCCCGGGACTACAGACAATGAGCAGTTCTTC.

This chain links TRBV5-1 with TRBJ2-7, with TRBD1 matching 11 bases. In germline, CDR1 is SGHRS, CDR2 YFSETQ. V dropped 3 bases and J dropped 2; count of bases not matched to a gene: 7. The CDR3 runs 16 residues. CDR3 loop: CASSSGQGAYPYEQYF. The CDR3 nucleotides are TGCGCCAGCAGCTCTGGACAGGGGGCTTACCCCTACGAGCAGTACTTC. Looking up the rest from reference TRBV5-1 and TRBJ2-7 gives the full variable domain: KAGVTQTPRYLIKTRGQQVTLSCSPISGHRSVSWYQQTPGQGLQFLFEYFSETQRNKGNFPGRFSGRQFSNSRSEMNVSTLELGDSALYLCASSSGQGAYPYEQYFGPGTRLTVT.